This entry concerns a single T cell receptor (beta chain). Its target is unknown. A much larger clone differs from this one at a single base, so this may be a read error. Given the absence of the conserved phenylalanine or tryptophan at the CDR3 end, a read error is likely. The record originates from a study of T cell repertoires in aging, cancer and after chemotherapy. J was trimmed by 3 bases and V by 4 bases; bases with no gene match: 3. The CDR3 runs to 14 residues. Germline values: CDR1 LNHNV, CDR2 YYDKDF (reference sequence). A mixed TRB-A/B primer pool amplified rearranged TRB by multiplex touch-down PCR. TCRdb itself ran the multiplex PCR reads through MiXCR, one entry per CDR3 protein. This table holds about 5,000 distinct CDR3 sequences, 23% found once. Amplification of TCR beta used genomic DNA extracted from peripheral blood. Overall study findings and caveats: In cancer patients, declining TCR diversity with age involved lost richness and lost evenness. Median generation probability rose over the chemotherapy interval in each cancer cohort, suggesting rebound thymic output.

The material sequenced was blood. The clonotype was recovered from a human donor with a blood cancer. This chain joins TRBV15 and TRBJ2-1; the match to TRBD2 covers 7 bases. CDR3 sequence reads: CATSNRDYYNEQFC. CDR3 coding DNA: TGTGCCACCAGCAACCGGGACTACTACAATGAGCAGTTCTGC.